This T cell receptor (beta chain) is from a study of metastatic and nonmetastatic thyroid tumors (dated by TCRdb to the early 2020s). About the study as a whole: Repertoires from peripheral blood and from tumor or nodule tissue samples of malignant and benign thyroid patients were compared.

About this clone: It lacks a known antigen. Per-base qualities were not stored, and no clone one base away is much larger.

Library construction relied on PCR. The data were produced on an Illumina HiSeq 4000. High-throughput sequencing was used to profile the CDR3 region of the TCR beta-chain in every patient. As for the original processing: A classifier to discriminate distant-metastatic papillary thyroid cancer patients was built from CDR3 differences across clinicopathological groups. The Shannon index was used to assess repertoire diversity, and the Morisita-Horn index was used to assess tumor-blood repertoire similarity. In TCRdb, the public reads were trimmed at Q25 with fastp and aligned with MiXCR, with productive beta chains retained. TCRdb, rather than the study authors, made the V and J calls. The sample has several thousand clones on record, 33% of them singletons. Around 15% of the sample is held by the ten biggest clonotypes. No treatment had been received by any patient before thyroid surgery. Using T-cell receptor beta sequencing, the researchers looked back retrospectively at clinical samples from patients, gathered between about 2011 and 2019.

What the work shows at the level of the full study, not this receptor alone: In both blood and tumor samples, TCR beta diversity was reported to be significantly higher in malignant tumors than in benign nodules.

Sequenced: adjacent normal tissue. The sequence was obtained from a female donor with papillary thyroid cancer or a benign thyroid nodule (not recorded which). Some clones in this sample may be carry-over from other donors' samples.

The nucleotides read TGCGCCAGCAGCTCGCCTACAGGAGAGGGCCATAATTCACCCCTCCACTTT. It is translated as CASSSPTGEGHNSPLHF. The rearrangement combines TRBV5-1 with TRBJ1-6; TRBD1 is a possible D gene, resting on 5 matching bases. From its cysteine to its phenylalanine, the CDR3 spans 17 amino acids. Only the CDR3 DNA stays, 51 bases, in frame from base 1. Via the germline V gene, CDR1 is SGHRS and CDR2 YFSETQ. The junction shows trimming of 3 bases on V and 5 bases on J, plus 18 bases between the germline ends.